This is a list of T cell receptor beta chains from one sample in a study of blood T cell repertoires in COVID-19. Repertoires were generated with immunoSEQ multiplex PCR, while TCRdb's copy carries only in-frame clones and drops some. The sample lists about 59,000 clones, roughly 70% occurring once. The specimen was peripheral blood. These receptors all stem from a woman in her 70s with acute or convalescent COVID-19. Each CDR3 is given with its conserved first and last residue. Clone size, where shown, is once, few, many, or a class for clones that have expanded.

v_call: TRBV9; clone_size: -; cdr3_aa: CASTGSNYGYTF
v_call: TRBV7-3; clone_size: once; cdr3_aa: CASSVSGGPGTGELFF
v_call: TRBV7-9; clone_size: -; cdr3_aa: CAVSRKDQPQHF
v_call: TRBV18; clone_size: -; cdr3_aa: CASSPTALPNYGYTF
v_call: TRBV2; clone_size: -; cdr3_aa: CASSLDRGRISEQFF
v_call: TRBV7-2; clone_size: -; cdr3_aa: CASSLPMGGRTEAFF
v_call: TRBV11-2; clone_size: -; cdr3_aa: CASSSYGSAYNEQFF
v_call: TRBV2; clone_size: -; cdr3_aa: CASSLAPQETQYF
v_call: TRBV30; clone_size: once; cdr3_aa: CAFRVSTDTQYF
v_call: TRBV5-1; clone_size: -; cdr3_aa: CASSFQGTTNEKLFF
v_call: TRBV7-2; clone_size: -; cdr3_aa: CASSLTGSVGRETQYF
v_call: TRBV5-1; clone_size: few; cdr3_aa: CASSFQGYEQYF
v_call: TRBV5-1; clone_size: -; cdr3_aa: CASSPRGQGSRNRYGYTF
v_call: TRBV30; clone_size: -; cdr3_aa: CAWSVWAGDNYGYTF
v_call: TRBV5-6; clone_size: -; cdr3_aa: CASSLKGQNYYSGNTIYF
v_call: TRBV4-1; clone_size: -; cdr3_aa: CASSQKTLDITGELFF
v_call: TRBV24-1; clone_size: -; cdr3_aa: CATSGETSGGYTF
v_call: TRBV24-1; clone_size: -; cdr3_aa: CATSESGANEQFF
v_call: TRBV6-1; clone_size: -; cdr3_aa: CASSDPERLNQPQHF
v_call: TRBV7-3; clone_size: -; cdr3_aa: CASSESGTSTDTQYF
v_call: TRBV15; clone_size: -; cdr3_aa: CATSRGASGNTIYF
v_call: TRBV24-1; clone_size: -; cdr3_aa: CATSARTVRGDTQYF
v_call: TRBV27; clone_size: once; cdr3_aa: CASSLSGATYGYTF
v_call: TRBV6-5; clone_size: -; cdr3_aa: CASTPGQGGYEQYF
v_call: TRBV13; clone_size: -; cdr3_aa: CASSLGTGPEANYGYTF
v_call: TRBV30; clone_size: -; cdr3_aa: CAWGGVSQPQHF
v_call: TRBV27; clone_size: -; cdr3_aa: CASSFQGGAYGYTF
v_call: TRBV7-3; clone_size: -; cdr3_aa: CASSSRQGQDHTF
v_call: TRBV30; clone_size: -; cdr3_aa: CAWTPGTGDEKLFF